The 7 T cell receptor beta chains in this list originate from one sample, sequenced in a study of lung T cells in sarcoidosis with Löfgren's syndrome. TCRdb used MiXCR to reprocess the reads, holding one entry per CDR3 protein. This repertoire shows about 1,900 distinct CDR3 sequences, 25% to 30% found once; its top ten account for approximately 9.8%. The sample comprised CD4+ T cells from bronchoalveolar lavage. These TCRs come from a human donor with sarcoidosis (Löfgren's syndrome or another form), or a control subject (not recorded which).

This clonotype was observed a single time. One junction end does not reproduce the germline sequence, and a read error may be involved. The V gene is TRBV20-1, the J gene TRBJ1-3; D is unresolved. The CDR3 sequence is 13 residues long. Germline CDR1 DFQATT, CDR2 SNEGSKA (reference sequence). Written as DNA, the CDR3 is TGCGGTGCTGCGGTAAACTCAGGAAACACCATATATTTT. This sequence encodes CGAAVNSGNTIYF.

This clonotype qualifies as medium-sized. This sequence joins TRBV10-3 and TRBJ1-5, with D unclear. V lost 8 bases and J lost 4, with 12 bases in between. Germline assignment: CDR1 ENHRY and CDR2 SYGVKD. There are 13 residues in the CDR3. CDR3 sequence: CAIGAVGNQPQHF. The DNA of the CDR3 is TGTGCCATCGGTGCCGTGGGGAATCAGCCCCAGCATTTT.

The table lists this clonotype with a few counts. The chain uses TRBV12-5 and TRBJ1-5; D is unresolved. Trimming left V 1 base short and J 3 bases short, with 1 base between. Germline loops: CDR1 LGHNT, CDR2 FRNRAP. The CDR3 contains 12 residues. Written as DNA, the CDR3 is TGTGCTAGTGGTTTGGACAATCAGCCCCAGCATTTT. This gives the protein CASGLDNQPQHF. Complete variable domain (other parts from reference TRBV12-5 and TRBJ1-5): DARVTQTPRHKVTEMGQEVTMRCQPILGHNTVFWYRQTMMQGLELLAYFRNRAPLDDSGMPKDRFSAEMPDATLATLKIQPSEPRDSAVYFCASGLDNQPQHFGDGTRLSIL.

As for this clonotype: A clone one base away is much larger, so this may be a read error. The gene calls are TRBV7-6 and TRBJ2-1, with a possible D match to TRBD2 (6 bases). Germline CDR1 reads SGHVS; CDR2 reads FNYEAQ. The CDR3 contains 15 residues. CDR3 nucleotide sequence: TGTACCAGCAGCAAAACCGGACTCCACGGGGGTGAGCAGTCCTTC. It translates to CTSSKTGLHGGEQSF.

As regards this clonotype: This could be a read error, since a much larger clone is one nucleotide away. This CDR3 fails to terminate in the conserved phenylalanine or tryptophan, so it likely reflects a read error. V gene TRBV29-1 combines with J gene TRBJ2-3, with 7 bases aligning to TRBD2. Looked up from germline, CDR1 is SQVTM and CDR2 is ANQGSEA. This CDR3 is 14 amino acids long. J was trimmed by 2 bases and V by 6 bases; bases with no gene match: 8. CDR3 in amino acids: CSVSSSGSTDTQYS. In DNA, the CDR3 is TGCAGCGTCTCGAGTAGCGGGTCCACAGATACGCAGTATTCT.

On this clonotype: The junction departs from germline at one end; a sequencing error may be responsible. The chain couples TRBV2 to TRBJ1-1, with 10 bases identical to TRBD1. The germline V gene has CDR1 SNHLY and CDR2 FYNNEI. The CDR3 is made up of 14 amino acids. The DNA of the CDR3 is TGTGCCAACAGTGAAGCAGGGACAGGGGTCGCAGCTTTTTTT. As protein: CANSEAGTGVAAFF.

This clonotype occurred once. Sequence at one end of the junction differs from germline and may be a read error. V and J are TRBV7-9 and TRBJ2-7, with D perhaps matching TRBD1 or TRBD2 (5 bases each). The CDR3 has 15 amino acids. The V gene's germline CDR1 is SEHNR and CDR2 FQNEAQ (reference sequence). CDR3 coding DNA: TGTGCCAGCAGCTTAGGAGGGTCCGGGACCCACGAGCAGTGCTTC. Translating it yields CASSLGGSGTHEQCF. Full variable domain (rest looked up from reference TRBV7-9 and TRBJ2-7): DTGVSQNPRHKITKRGQNVTFRCDPISEHNRLYWYRQTLGQGPEFLTYFQNEAQLEKSRLLSDRFSAERPKGSFSTLEIQRTEQGDSAMYLCASSLGGSGTHEQCFGPGTRLTVT.